The rows below give T cell receptor beta chains drawn from one sample of a study of cytomegalovirus exposure and HLA in healthy donors. Some clones are missing from TCRdb's copy, which holds only in-frame ones; the method was immunoSEQ multiplex PCR. The sample features 95,000 to 110,000 clones, with less than 4% in its top ten. The sample comprised PBMCs. The receptor set was obtained from a man in his forties in good health and CMV-seronegative. The CDR3 runs from the conserved cysteine through the conserved F or W. Each record gives: J gene, D gene, V gene, CDR3 DNA, CDR3 protein. A D gene is named only where the DNA matches it firmly.

>TRBJ2-1|TRBD2|TRBV9
TGTGCCAGCAGCTCCTCGGGGGGGTACAACAATGAGCAGTTCTTC
CASSSSGGYNNEQFF
>TRBJ2-7|.|TRBV6-5
TGTGCCAGCAAGGGGTTCCACCTCGACGGGTACGAGCAGTACTTC
CASKGFHLDGYEQYF
>TRBJ2-1|TRBD2|TRBV2
TGTGCCAGCAGTTCGCGGGAGGGGTTTCAAAATGAGCAGTTCTTC
CASSSREGFQNEQFF
>TRBJ2-1|TRBD2|TRBV27
TGTGCCAGCAGGGCGGGAGTGTGGAATGAGCAGTTCTTC
CASRAGVWNEQFF
>TRBJ1-2|TRBD1|TRBV5-6
TGTGCCAGCAGCCGGGACAGCTATGGCTACACCTTC
CASSRDSYGYTF
>TRBJ2-3|TRBD2|TRBV29-1
TGCAGCGTTGTTACTAGCGGGCAAAATACGCAGTATTTT
CSVVTSGQNTQYF
>TRBJ2-7|TRBD1|TRBV9
TGTGCCAGCAGCCTAGCAGGGGGACAGTTCTACGAGCAGTACTTC
CASSLAGGQFYEQYF
>TRBJ1-4|.|TRBV7-2
TGTGCCAGCAGCCGAAGGGGGTTTAATGAAAAACTGTTTTTT
CASSRRGFNEKLFF
>TRBJ2-2|TRBD2|TRBV5-4
TGTGCCAGCAGCTCGAGCGGGGGGGCGACCGGGGAGCTGTTTTTT
CASSSSGGATGELFF
>TRBJ2-7|TRBD1|TRBV7-6
TGTGCCAGCAGCCCACGGGACAGCTCCTACGAGCAGTACTTC
CASSPRDSSYEQYF
>TRBJ2-3|TRBD1|TRBV28
TGTGCCAGCAGTCCGGAAGGGGGCGCATCAGATACGCAGTATTTT
CASSPEGGASDTQYF
>TRBJ2-5|.|TRBV7-2
TGTGCCAGCAGCTTAGATGGCAGGGGGGAAGAGACCCAGTACTTC
CASSLDGRGEETQYF
>TRBJ2-1|.|TRBV6-5
TGTGCCAGCAGGATAAGCGGTACCTACAATGAGCAGTTCTTC
CASRISGTYNEQFF
>TRBJ2-3|TRBD2|TRBV11-2
TGTGCCAGCAGCGCTTCGACCGGGGGGGATACGCAGTATTTT
CASSASTGGDTQYF
>TRBJ2-7|TRBD1|TRBV5-1
TGCGCCAGCAGCTTCGACAGGGGCGCGTACGAGCAGTACTTC
CASSFDRGAYEQYF
>TRBJ1-1|.|TRBV19
TGTGCCAGTACCAGGGCGAACACTGAAGCTTTCTTT
CASTRANTEAFF
>TRBJ2-6|.|TRBV7-2
TGTGCCAGCAGCTTAAATCTCCCTTCAGCGTCTGGGGCCAACGTCCTGACTTTC
CASSLNLPSASGANVLTF
>TRBJ1-2|TRBD1|TRBV4-3
TGCGCCAGCCGGGACAGGGGGGAAATTGGCTACACCTTC
CASRDRGEIGYTF
>TRBJ1-6|TRBD1|TRBV4-1
TGCGCCAGCAGCCCCACCTTACAGGGGAGCTCCTATAATTCACCCCTCCACTTT
CASSPTLQGSSYNSPLHF
>TRBJ2-1|.|TRBV6-5
TGTGCCAGCAGTTACACGGGGAGTAGGAGCGCTGAGCAGTTCTTC
CASSYTGSRSAEQFF
>TRBJ1-2|TRBD1|TRBV19
TGTGCCAGTAGTATGGGGACAGGGGGCTCCTTCTATGGCTACACCTTC
CASSMGTGGSFYGYTF
>TRBJ2-1|TRBD2|TRBV7-2
TGTGCCAGCAGCTTCCTAGGACTAGCGAGCTCCTACAATGAGCAGTTCTTC
CASSFLGLASSYNEQFF
>TRBJ2-7|.|TRBV15
TGTGCCACCAGCAGAGATCTTAGCTCCTACGAGCAGTACTTC
CATSRDLSSYEQYF
>TRBJ2-1|.|TRBV6-5
TGTGCCAGCAGTTACAATGTACGGGGCTCCTACAATGAGCAGTTCTTC
CASSYNVRGSYNEQFF
>TRBJ1-1|.|TRBV28
TGTGCCAGCGTCCCGGGAGCCCTGAACACTGAAGCTTTCTTT
CASVPGALNTEAFF
>TRBJ1-4|.|TRBV6-1
TGTGCCAGCAGAAGACAGGACGGAACTAATGAAAAACTGTTTTTT
CASRRQDGTNEKLFF
>TRBJ2-1|TRBD2|TRBV5-1
TGCGCCAGCAGCAGAGGACTAGCGGGAGGGACTCCATACAATGAGCAGTTCTTC
CASSRGLAGGTPYNEQFF
>TRBJ2-1|.|TRBV12-5
TGTGCTAGTGGTTTGGAATTAGAGCAGTTCTTC
CASGLELEQFF
>TRBJ1-2|TRBD1|TRBV7-9
TGTGCCAGCAGCTTATTAGGGACAGGTGACTATGGCTACACCTTC
CASSLLGTGDYGYTF
>TRBJ1-4|TRBD1|TRBV19
TGTGCCAGTAGTAACACAGGGGGTGGTGAAAAACTGTTTTTT
CASSNTGGGEKLFF
>TRBJ2-1|.|TRBV5-1
TGCGCCAGCAGCTTGAGCACGCCCGGGCAGTTCTTC
CASSLSTPGQFF
>TRBJ2-7|.|TRBV9
TGTGCCAGCAGCCTGGCCGGGACAGTGGGGGGCCGGGAGTACTTC
CASSLAGTVGGREYF
>TRBJ1-1|TRBD1|TRBV29-1
TGCAGCGTTTCAGGGGGCTTGAACACTGAAGCTTTCTTT
CSVSGGLNTEAFF
>TRBJ2-6|TRBD2|TRBV28
TGTGCCAGCAGTTTGCCTAGCGGGAGGTCTGGGGCCAACGTCCTGACTTTC
CASSLPSGRSGANVLTF
>TRBJ2-5|TRBD2|TRBV5-1
TGCGCCAGCAGCTTGGTAGCGGGGGGGCCGGAGACCCAGTACTTC
CASSLVAGGPETQYF
>TRBJ1-5|TRBD1|TRBV7-2
TGTGCCAGCAGCACAGGACAGGGCCGCAATCAGCCCCAGCATTTT
CASSTGQGRNQPQHF
>TRBJ2-1|TRBD1|TRBV4-1
TGCGCCAGCAGAAGGACAGGCTACAATGAGCAGTTCTTC
CASRRTGYNEQFF
>TRBJ1-2|TRBD1|TRBV11-2
TGTGCCAGCAGCTTAGGAACCGGGACAGGGGGCTTTGATGGCTACACCTTC
CASSLGTGTGGFDGYTF
>TRBJ2-5|TRBD1|TRBV7-7
TGTGCCAGCAGCTTAGACAGGGGGGAGACCCAGTACTTC
CASSLDRGETQYF